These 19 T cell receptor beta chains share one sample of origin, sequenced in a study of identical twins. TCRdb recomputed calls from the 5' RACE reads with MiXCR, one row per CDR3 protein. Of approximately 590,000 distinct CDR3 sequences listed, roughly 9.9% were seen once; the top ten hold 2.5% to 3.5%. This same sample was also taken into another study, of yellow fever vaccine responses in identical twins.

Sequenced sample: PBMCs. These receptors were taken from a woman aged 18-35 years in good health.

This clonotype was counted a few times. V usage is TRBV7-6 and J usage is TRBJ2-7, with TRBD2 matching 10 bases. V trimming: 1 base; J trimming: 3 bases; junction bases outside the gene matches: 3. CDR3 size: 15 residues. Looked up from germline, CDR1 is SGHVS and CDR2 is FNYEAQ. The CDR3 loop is CASSLDPSGSYEQYF. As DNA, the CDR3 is TGTGCCAGCAGCTTAGACCCTAGCGGGAGCTACGAGCAGTACTTC.

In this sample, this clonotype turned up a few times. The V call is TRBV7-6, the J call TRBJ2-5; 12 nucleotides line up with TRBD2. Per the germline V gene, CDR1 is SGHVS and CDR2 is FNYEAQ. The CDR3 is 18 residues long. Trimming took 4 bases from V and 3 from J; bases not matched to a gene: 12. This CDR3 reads CASSSNAGLAGYKETQYF. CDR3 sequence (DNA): TGTGCCAGCAGCTCGAATGCCGGACTAGCGGGATACAAAGAGACCCAGTACTTC.

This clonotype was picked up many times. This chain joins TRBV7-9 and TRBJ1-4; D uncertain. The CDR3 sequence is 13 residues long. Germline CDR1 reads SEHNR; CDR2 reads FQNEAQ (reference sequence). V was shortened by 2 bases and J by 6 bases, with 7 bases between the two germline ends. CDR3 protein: CASSLSDHEKLFF. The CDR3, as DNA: TGTGCCAGCAGCTTAAGTGACCATGAAAAACTGTTTTTT. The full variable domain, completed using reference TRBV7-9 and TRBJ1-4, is DTGVSQNPRHKITKRGQNVTFRCDPISEHNRLYWYRQTLGQGPEFLTYFQNEAQLEKSRLLSDRFSAERPKGSFSTLEIQRTEQGDSAMYLCASSLSDHEKLFFGSGTQLSVL.

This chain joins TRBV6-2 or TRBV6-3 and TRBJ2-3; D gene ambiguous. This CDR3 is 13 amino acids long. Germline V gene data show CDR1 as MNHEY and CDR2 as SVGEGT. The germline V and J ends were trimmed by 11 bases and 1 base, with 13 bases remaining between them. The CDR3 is CASLRRRTDTQYF. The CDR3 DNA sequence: TGTGCCTCTTTGCGGAGACGCACAGATACGCAGTATTTT.

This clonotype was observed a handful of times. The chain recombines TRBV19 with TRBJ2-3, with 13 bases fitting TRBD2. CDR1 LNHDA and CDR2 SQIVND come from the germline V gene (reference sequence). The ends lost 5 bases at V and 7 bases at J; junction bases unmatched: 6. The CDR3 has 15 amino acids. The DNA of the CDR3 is TGTGCCAGTAGTCTCCGACTAGCGGGAGGACATACGCAGTATTTT. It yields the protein CASSLRLAGGHTQYF.

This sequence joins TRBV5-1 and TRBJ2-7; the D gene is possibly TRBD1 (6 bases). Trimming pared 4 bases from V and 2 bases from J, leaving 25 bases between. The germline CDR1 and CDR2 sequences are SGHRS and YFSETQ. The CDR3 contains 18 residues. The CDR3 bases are TGCGCCAGCAGCGGGGGACGACAGGTGACAAAGCCCACCTACGAGCAGTACTTC. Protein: CASSGGRQVTKPTYEQYF. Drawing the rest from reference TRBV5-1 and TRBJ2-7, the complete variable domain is KAGVTQTPRYLIKTRGQQVTLSCSPISGHRSVSWYQQTPGQGLQFLFEYFSETQRNKGNFPGRFSGRQFSNSRSEMNVSTLELGDSALYLCASSGGRQVTKPTYEQYFGPGTRLTVT.

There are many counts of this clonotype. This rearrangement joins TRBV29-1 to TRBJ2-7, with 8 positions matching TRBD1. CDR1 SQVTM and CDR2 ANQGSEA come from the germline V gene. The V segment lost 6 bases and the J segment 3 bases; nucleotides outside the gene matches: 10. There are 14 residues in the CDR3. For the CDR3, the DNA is TGCAGCGTGAGAGACGGACAGGGAGACTACGAGCAGTACTTC. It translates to CSVRDGQGDYEQYF.

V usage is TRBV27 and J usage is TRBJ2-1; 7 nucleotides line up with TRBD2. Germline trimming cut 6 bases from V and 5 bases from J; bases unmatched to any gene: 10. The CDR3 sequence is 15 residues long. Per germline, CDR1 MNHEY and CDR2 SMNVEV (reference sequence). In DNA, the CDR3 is TGTGCCAGCAGCCTGGGGGGGGTCACCCACAATGAGCAGTTCTTC. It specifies CASSLGGVTHNEQFF.

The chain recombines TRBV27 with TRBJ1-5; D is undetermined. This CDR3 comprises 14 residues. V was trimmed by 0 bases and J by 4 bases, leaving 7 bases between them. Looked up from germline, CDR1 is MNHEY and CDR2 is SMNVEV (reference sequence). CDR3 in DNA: TGTGCCAGCAGTTTATCGCCGAGGAATCAGCCCCAGCATTTT. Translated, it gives CASSLSPRNQPQHF.

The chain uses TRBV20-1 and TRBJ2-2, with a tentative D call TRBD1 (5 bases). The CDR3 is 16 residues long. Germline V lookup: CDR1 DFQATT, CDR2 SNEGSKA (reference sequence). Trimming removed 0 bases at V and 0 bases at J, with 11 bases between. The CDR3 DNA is TGCAGTGCTAGAGAATTTGGGGCTCCGAACACCGGGGAGCTGTTTTTT. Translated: CSAREFGAPNTGELFF.

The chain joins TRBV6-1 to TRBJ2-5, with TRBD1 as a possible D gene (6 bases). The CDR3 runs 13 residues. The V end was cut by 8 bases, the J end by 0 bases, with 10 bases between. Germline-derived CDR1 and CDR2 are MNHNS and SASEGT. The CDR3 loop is CASARGYQETQYF. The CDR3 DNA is TGTGCCAGCGCTAGGGGGTACCAAGAGACCCAGTACTTC.

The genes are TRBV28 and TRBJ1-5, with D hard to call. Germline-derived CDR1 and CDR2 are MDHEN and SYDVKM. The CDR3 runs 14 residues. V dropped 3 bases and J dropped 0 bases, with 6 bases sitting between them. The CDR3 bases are TGTGCCAGCAGTTTCTTCTATAGCAATCAGCCCCAGCATTTT. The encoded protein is CASSFFYSNQPQHF.

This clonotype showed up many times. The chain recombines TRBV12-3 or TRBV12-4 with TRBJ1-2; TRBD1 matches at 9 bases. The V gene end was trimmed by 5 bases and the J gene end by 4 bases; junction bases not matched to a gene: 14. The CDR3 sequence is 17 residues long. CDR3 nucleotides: TGTGCCAGCAGTCCCCGGACAGGGGCCGCTAGTGGCTATGGCTACACCTTC. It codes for CASSPRTGAASGYGYTF.

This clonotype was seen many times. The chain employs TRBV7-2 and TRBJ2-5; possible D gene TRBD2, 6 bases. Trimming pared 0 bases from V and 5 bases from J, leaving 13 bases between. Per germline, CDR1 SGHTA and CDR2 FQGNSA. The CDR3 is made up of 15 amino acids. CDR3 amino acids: CASSLAPRGLETQYF. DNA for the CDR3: TGTGCCAGCAGCTTAGCGCCTCGGGGACTGGAGACCCAGTACTTC.

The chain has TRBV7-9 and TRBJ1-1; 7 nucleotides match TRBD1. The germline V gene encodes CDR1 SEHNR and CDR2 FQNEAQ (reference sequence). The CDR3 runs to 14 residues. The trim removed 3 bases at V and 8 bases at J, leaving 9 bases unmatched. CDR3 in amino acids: CASSLSFRGSEAFF. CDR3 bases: TGTGCCAGCAGCTTGAGCTTCAGGGGGTCAGAAGCTTTCTTT.

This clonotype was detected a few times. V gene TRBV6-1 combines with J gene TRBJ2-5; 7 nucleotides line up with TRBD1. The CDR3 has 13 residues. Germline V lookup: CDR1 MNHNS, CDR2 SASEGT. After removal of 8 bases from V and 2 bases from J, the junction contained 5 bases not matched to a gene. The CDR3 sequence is CASERDRQETQYF. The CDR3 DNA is TGTGCCAGCGAGAGGGACAGACAAGAGACCCAGTACTTC.

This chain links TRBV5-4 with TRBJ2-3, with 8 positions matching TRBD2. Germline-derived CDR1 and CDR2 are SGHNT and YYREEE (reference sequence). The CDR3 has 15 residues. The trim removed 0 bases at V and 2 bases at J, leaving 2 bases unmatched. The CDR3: CASSLDSGITDTQYF. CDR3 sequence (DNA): TGTGCCAGCAGCTTGGATAGCGGGATCACAGATACGCAGTATTTT.

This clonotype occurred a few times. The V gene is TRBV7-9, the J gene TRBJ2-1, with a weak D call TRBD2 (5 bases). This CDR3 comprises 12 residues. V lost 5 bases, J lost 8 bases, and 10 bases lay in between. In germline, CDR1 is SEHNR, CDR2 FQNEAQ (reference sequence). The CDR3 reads CASSPLRDEQFF. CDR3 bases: TGTGCCAGCAGCCCGCTGAGGGATGAGCAGTTCTTC.

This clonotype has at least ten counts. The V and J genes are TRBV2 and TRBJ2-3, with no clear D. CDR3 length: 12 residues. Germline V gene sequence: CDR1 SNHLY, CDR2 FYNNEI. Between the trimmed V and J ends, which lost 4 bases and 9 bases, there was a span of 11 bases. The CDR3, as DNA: TGTGCCAGCAGTGCTAGGCAGCAGACGCAGTATTTT. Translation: CASSARQQTQYF.